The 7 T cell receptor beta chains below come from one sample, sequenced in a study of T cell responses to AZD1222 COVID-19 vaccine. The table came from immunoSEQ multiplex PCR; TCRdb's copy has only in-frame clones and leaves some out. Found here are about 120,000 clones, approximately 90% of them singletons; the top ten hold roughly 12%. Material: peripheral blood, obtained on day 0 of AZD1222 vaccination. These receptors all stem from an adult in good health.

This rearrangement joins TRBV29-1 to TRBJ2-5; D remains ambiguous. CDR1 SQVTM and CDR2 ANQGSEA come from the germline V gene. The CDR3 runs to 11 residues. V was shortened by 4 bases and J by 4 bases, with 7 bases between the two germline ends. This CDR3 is CSVGPGETQYF. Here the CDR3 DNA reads TGCAGCGTTGGGCCGGGAGAGACCCAGTACTTC.

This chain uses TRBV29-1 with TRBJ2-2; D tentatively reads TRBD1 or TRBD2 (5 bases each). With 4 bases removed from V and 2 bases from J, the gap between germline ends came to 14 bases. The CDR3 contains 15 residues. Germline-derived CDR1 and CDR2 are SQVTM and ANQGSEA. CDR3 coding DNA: TGCAGCGTTGTCCGGGGCAGCTCTAACACCGGGGAGCTGTTTTTT. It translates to CSVVRGSSNTGELFF.

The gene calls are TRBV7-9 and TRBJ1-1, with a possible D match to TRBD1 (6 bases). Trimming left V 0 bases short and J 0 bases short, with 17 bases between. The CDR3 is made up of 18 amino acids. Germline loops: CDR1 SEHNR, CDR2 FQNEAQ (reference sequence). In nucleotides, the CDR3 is TGTGCCAGCAGCTTAGCCGGGGGGCAGTCGAGGGTGAACACTGAAGCTTTCTTT. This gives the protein CASSLAGGQSRVNTEAFF.

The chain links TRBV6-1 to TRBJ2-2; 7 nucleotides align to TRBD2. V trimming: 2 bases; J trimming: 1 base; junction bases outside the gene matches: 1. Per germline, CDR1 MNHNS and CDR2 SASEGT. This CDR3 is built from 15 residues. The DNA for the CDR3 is TGTGCCAGCAGTGAAAGGACTAGGAACACCGGGGAGCTGTTTTTT. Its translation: CASSERTRNTGELFF.

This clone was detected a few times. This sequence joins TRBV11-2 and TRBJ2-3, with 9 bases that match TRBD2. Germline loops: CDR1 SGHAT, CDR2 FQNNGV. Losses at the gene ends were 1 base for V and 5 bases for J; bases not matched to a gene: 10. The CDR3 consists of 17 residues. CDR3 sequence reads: CASSLGLAGLRLDTQYF. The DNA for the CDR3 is TGTGCCAGCAGCTTAGGCCTAGCGGGATTAAGGCTAGATACGCAGTATTTT.

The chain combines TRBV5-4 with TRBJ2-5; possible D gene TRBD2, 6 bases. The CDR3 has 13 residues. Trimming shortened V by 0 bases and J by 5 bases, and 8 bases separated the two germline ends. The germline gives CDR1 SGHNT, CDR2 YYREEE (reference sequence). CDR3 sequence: CASSLGGIETQYF. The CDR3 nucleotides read TGTGCCAGCAGCTTGGGCGGGATCGAGACCCAGTACTTC. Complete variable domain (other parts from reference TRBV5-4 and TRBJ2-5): ETGVTQSPTHLIKTRGQQVTLRCSSQSGHNTVSWYQQALGQGPQFIFQYYREEENGRGNFPPRFSGLQFPNYSSELNVNALELDDSALYLCASSLGGIETQYFGPGTRLLVL.

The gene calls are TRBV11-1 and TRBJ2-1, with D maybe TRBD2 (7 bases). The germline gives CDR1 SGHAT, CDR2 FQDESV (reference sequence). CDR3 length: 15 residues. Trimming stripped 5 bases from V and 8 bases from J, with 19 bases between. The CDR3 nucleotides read TGTGCCAGCAGCCAAGAGGCGGGGGCTGGCGATGAGCAGTTCTTC. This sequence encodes CASSQEAGAGDEQFF.